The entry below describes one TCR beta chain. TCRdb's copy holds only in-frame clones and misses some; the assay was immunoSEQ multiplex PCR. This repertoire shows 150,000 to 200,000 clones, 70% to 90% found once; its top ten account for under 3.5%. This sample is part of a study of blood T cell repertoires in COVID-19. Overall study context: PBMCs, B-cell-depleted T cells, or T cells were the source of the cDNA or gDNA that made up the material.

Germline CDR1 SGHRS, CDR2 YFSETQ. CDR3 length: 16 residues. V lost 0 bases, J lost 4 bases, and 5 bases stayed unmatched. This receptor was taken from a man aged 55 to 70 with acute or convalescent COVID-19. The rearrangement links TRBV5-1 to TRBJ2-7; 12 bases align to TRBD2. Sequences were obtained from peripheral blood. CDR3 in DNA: TGCGCCAGCAGCTTGGGTGGGACTAGCGGGTCTTACGAGCAGTACTTC. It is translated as CASSLGGTSGSYEQYF.